The clone carrying this T cell receptor beta chain came up a few times. Its cognate antigen is unknown. Samples came from healthy bone marrow donors. These data are taken from a study of cytomegalovirus exposure and HLA in healthy donors. About the research overall: Earlier findings included 100 million to 130 million unique TCR beta sequences obtained from about 170 million T cells.

Germline loops: CDR1 SGHNT, CDR2 YYREEE (reference sequence). J was trimmed by 0 bases and V by 4 bases; bases with no gene match: 8. This CDR3 is 17 amino acids long. PCR involved 60 Vbeta and 13 Jbeta primers. The protocol was immunoSEQ multiplex PCR, while the TCRdb copy is restricted to in-frame clones and leaves out a portion. Of about 96,000 clones listed, approximately 74% are singletons. Broader study findings: A likely sequencing artifact accounted for one observed cluster of highly shared sequence variants. Productive rates of about 87% or about 30% were seen for most TCR beta V segments in an earlier analysis.

The sequenced sample consisted of PBMCs. The chain is built from TRBV5-4 and TRBJ2-1; 9 nucleotides match TRBD2. The source is a female donor in good health and CMV-seropositive. The CDR3 is CASSPSETSGSYNEQFF. The DNA for the CDR3 is TGTGCCAGCAGCCCTTCCGAGACTAGCGGCTCCTACAATGAGCAGTTCTTC.